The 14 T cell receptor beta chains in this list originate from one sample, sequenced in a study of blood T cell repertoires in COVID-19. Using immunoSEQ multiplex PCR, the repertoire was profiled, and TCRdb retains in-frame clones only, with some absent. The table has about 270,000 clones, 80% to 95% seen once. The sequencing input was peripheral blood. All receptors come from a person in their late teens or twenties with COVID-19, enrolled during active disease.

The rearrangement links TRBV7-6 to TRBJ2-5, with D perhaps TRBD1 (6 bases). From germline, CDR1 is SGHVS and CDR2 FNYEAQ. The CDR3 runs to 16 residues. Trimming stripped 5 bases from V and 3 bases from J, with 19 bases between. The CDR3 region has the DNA TGTGCCAGCAGCCGCGACTATTTACAGGGTAAAGAGACCCAGTACTTC. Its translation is CASSRDYLQGKETQYF. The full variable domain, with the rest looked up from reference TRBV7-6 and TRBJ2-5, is GAGVSQSPRYKVTKRGQDVALRCDPISGHVSLYWYRQALGQGPEFLTYFNYEAQQDKSGLPNDRFSAERPEGSISTLTIQRTEQRDSAMYRCASSRDYLQGKETQYFGPGTRLLVL.

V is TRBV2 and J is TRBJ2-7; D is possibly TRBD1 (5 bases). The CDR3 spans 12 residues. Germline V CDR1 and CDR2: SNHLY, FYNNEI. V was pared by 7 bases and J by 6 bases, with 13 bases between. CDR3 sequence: CASTQGASEQYF. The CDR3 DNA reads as TGTGCCAGCACCCAAGGGGCCTCCGAGCAGTACTTC.

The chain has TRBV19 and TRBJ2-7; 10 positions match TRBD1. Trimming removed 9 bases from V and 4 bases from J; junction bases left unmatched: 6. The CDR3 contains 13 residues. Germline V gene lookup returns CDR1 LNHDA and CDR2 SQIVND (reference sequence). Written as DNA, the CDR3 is TGTGCCAGCGCCCCGGGACAGGGGTACGAGCAGTACTTC. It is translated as CASAPGQGYEQYF.

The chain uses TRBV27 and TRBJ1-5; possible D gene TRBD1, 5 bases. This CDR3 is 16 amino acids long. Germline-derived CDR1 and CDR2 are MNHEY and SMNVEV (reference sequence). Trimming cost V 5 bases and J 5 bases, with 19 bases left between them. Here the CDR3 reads CASSPLGRGNDQPQHF. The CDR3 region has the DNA TGTGCCAGCAGTCCCCTAGGGCGGGGGAATGATCAGCCCCAGCATTTT.

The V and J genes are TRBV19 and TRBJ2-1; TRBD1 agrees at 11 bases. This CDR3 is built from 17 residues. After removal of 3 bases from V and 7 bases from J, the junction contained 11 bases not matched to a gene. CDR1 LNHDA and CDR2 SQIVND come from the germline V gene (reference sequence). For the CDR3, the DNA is TGTGCCAGTAGTATCCCATCGCGGGACAGGGGGTCGAATGAGCAGTTCTTC. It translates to CASSIPSRDRGSNEQFF.

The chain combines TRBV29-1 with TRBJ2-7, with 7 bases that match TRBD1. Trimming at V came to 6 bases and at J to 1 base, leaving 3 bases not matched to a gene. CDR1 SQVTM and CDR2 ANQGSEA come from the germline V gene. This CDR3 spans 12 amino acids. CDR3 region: CSVRTGSYEQYF. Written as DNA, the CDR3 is TGCAGCGTCCGGACAGGATCCTACGAGCAGTACTTC.

CDR3 DNA sequence: TGTGCCAGCAGCCAATACAATGAGCAGTTCTTC. Its protein product is CASSQYNEQFF. The chain is built from TRBV11-2 and TRBJ2-1; no firm D call. The CDR3 runs to 11 residues. Trimming pared 5 bases from V and 4 bases from J, leaving 3 bases between. The germline V gene encodes CDR1 SGHAT and CDR2 FQNNGV.

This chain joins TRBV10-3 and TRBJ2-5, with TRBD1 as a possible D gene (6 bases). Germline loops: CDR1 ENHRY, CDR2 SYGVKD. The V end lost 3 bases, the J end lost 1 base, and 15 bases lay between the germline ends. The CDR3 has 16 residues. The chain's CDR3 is CAISEATGGFQETQYF. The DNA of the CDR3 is TGTGCCATCAGTGAAGCGACAGGTGGGTTCCAAGAGACCCAGTACTTC.

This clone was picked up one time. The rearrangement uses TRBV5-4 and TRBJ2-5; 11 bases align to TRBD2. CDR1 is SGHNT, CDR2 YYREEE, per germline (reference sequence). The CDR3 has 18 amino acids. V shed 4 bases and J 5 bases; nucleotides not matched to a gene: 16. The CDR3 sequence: CASSPHGALLAGVETQYF. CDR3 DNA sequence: TGTGCCAGCAGCCCCCACGGGGCACTACTAGCGGGAGTGGAGACCCAGTACTTC.

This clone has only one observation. The CDR3 bases are TGTGCCAGCAGCCCACAGGGGGGGAATCAGCCCCAGCATTTT. Translated: CASSPQGGNQPQHF. V is TRBV6-4 and J is TRBJ1-5, with TRBD1 matching 8 bases. This CDR3 region has 14 residues. Germline V gene sequence: CDR1 MRHNA, CDR2 SNTAGT. Trimming removed 6 bases from V and 4 bases from J; junction bases left unmatched: 5.

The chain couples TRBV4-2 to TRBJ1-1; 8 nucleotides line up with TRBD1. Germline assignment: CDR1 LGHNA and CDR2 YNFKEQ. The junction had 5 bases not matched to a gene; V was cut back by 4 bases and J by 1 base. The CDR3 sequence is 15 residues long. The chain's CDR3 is CASSPWTGPNTEAFF. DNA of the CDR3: TGTGCCAGCAGCCCGTGGACAGGGCCGAACACTGAAGCTTTCTTT.

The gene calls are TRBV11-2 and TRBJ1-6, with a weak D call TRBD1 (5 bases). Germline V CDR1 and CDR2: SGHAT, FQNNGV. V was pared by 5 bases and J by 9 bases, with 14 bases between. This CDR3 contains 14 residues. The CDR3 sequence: CASSPPGDSSPLHF. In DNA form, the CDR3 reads TGTGCCAGCAGCCCCCCGGGGGATAGTTCACCCCTCCACTTT.

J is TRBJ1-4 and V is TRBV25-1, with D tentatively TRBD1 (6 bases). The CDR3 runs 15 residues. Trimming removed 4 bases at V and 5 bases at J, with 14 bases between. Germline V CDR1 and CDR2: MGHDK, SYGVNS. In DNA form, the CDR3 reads TGTGCCAGCAGTGGTTGGACAGACCAAAATGAAAAACTGTTTTTT. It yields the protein CASSGWTDQNEKLFF.

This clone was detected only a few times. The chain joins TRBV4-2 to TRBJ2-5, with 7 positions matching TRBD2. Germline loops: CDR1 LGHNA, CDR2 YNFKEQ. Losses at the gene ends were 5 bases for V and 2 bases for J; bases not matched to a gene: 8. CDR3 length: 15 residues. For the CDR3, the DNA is TGTGCCAGCAGCAAACCGGGACTACCTCAAGAGACCCAGTACTTC. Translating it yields CASSKPGLPQETQYF.